The 7 T cell receptor beta chains given below trace back to one sample, sequenced in a study of PD-1 blockade in classical Hodgkin lymphoma. Brentuximab vedotin exposure varied among the patients, all of whom had relapsed after autologous stem cell transplantation. TCRdb keeps only in-frame clones here, not all; method: immunoSEQ multiplex PCR. The sample carries some 11,000 clones, around 80% recorded once. This specimen consisted of peripheral blood mononuclear cells (PBMCs), obtained before the second cycle of nivolumab. The receptors were gathered from a human donor with classical Hodgkin lymphoma.

This clone is classed as medium-sized. The V and J genes are TRBV6-5 and TRBJ1-2; 7 bases line up with TRBD1. CDR3 length: 14 amino acids. From germline, CDR1 is MNHEY and CDR2 SVGAGI. The trim removed 4 bases at V and 1 base at J, leaving 3 bases unmatched. CDR3 bases: TGTGCCAGCAGTTGGACAGGTCTTAACTATGGCTACACCTTC. Protein product: CASSWTGLNYGYTF.

The chain joins TRBV18 to TRBJ2-2, with 11 nucleotides matching TRBD2. Germline CDR1 and CDR2: KGHSH and LQKENI. CDR3 length: 20 residues. Unmatched junction bases numbered 19, after V lost 8 bases and J lost 2 bases. This CDR3 reads CASPFIELAGGLINTGELFF. The DNA for the CDR3 is TGTGCCAGCCCATTCATAGAATTAGCGGGAGGGCTTATTAACACCGGGGAGCTGTTTTTT. Full variable domain (remainder filled in from reference TRBV18 and TRBJ2-2): NAGVMQNPRHLVRRRGQEARLRCSPMKGHSHVYWYRQLPEEGLKFMVYLQKENIIDESGMPKERFSAEFPKEGPSILRIQQVVRGDSAAYFCASPFIELAGGLINTGELFFGEGSRLTVL.

This chain connects TRBV28 to TRBJ1-1, with D tentatively TRBD1 (5 bases). CDR3 length: 14 amino acids. The V gene lost 6 bases and the J gene lost 0 bases, with 11 bases spanning the gap. CDR1 and CDR2 from the germline V gene are MDHEN and SYDVKM. The CDR3 spells CASSKPGLNTEAFF. CDR3 DNA sequence: TGTGCCAGCAGCAAACCAGGGCTGAACACTGAAGCTTTCTTT.

CDR3 bases: TGCGCCAGCAGCCAACAGGACTACCCCTTCCGCACAGATACGCAGTATTTT. This gives the protein CASSQQDYPFRTDTQYF. This chain joins TRBV4-1 and TRBJ2-3, with TRBD2 as a possible D gene (6 bases). The CDR3 runs to 17 residues. Germline V CDR1 and CDR2: MGHRA, YSYEKL. Trimming removed 2 bases from V and 1 base from J, with 16 bases in between.

The chain combines TRBV5-4 with TRBJ1-1; D is perhaps TRBD1 (5 bases). CDR1 is SGHNT, CDR2 YYREEE, per germline (reference sequence). V was shortened by 2 bases and J by 0 bases, with 11 bases between the two germline ends. The CDR3 contains 15 residues. CDR3 sequence reads: CASSFGSGVNTEAFF. The CDR3 region has the DNA TGTGCCAGCAGCTTTGGTTCGGGGGTGAACACTGAAGCTTTCTTT.

The chain is built from TRBV6-5 and TRBJ1-4, with D unclear. Trimming removed 6 bases from V and 4 bases from J, with 12 bases in between. Per germline, CDR1 MNHEY and CDR2 SVGAGI. This CDR3 has 14 amino acids. The CDR3 DNA follows: TGTGCCAGCAGCTACCAAGAGGGTAATGAAAAACTGTTTTTT. Protein sequence: CASSYQEGNEKLFF.

This CDR3 reads CASSARVSLPNEQFF. In DNA, the CDR3 is TGTGCCAGCAGCGCCCGGGTCTCTCTTCCAAATGAGCAGTTCTTC. This chain joins TRBV5-4 and TRBJ2-1; D call uncertain. The V gene lost 4 bases and the J gene lost 7 bases, with 18 bases spanning the gap. Germline-derived CDR1 and CDR2 are SGHNT and YYREEE (reference sequence). This CDR3 comprises 15 residues.